This T cell receptor (beta chain) is drawn from a study of tumor and adjacent non-tumor tissue in lung cancer. The library came from three nested PCR rounds adapted from ARM-PCR protocols. TCRdb passed the multiplex PCR reads through MiXCR, listing each CDR3 protein once. The sample has about 200,000 distinct CDR3 sequences, about 76% seen once. Study-level results: Tumor tissue had significantly higher TCR diversity than normal lung. Top 100 clones took a larger repertoire share in normal lung.

The template was RNA from unsorted bulk tissue. This CDR3 has 15 residues. V was pared by 7 bases and J by 2 bases, with 5 bases of the junction left unmatched. The germline V gene has CDR1 MNHEY and CDR2 SVGAGI. Notes on this clonotype: Its antigen is as yet unknown. A much larger clone differs by one base, so this may be a read error.

The rearrangement links TRBV6-5 to TRBJ2-7, with 13 bases identical to TRBD2. The TCR comes from a man aged 55 to 70 with non-small cell lung cancer. Sequencing input: lung tumor tissue. CDR3 loop: CASNSLAGGTYEQYF. CDR3 DNA: TGTGCCAGCAATTCACTAGCGGGAGGGACCTACGAGCAGTACTTC.